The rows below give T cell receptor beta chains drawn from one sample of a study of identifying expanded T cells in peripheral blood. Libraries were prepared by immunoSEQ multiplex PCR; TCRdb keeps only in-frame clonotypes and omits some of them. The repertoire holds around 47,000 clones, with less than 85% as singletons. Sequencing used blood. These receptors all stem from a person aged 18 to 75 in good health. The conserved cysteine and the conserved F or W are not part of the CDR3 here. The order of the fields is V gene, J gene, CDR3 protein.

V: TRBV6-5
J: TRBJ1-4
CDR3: ASKRRQANEKLF

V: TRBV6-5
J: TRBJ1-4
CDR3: ASTLTGGGNEKLF

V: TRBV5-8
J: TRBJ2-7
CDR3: ASSLAPMHYEQY

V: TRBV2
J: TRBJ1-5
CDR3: ATPIDRGKNQPQH

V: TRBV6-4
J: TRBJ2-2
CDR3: ASRSDSSDTGELF

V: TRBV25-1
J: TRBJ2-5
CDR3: ATDRGQETQY

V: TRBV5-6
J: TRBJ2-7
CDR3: ASSSRSIEQY

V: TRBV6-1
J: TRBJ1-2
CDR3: ASSDRGGYGYT

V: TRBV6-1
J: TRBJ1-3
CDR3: ASSVSGNSGNTIY

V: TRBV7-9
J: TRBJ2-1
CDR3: ASSLGLINEQF

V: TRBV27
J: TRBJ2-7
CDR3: ASASGSSYEQY

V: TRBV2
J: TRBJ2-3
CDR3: ASILGAAGADTQY

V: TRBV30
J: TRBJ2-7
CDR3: AWIRLGKYEQY

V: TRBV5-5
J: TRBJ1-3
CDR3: ASSLNGGPGNTIY

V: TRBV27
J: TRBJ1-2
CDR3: ASSLKGSRGYT

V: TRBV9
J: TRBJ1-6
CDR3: ASSPDRGRYSPLH

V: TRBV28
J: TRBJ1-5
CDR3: ASSFYQGGNQPQH

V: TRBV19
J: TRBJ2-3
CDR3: ASSNQRDRAPDTQY

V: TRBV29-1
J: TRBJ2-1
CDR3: SLATGSYNEQF

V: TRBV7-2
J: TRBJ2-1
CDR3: ASSQEGPLAGWEQF

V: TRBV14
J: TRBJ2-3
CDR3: ASSQDNFVADTQY

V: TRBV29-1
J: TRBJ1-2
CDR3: SVAGGAKGGYT

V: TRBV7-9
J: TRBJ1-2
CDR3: ASSETGINYGYT